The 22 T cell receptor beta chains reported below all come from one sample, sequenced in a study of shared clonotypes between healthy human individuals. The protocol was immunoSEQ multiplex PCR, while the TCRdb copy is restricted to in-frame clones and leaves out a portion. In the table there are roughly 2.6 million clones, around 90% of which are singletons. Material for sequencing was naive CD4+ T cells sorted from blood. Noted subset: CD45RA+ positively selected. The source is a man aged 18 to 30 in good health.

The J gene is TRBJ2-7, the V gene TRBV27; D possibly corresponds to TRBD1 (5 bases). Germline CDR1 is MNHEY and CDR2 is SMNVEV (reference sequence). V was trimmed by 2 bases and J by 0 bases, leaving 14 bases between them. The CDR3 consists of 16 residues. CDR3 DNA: TGTGCCAGCAGTTTACTCGGACAAGCCGTCTCCTACGAGCAGTACTTC. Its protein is CASSLLGQAVSYEQYF.

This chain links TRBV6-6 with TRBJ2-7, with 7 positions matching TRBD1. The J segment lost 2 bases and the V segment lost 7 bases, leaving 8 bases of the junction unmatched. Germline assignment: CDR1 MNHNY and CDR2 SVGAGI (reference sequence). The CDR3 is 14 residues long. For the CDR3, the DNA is TGTGCCAGCACCTACGCAGGGGGACCCTACGAGCAGTACTTC. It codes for CASTYAGGPYEQYF.

CDR3 in DNA: TGTGCCAGTACAATGGGACAGGGGGCCGGAGAGACCCAGTACTTC. This translates into CASTMGQGAGETQYF. This rearrangement joins TRBV19 to TRBJ2-5; 12 nucleotides match TRBD1. J lost 4 bases, V lost 7 bases, and 7 bases had no gene match. The CDR3 contains 15 residues. CDR1 LNHDA and CDR2 SQIVND come from the germline V gene (reference sequence).

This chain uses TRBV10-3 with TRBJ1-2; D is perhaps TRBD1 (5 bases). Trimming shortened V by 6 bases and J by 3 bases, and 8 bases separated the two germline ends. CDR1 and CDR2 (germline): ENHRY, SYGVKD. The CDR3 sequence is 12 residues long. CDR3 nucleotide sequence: TGTGCCATCAGCGACAGCGACTATGGCTACACCTTC. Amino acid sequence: CAISDSDYGYTF.

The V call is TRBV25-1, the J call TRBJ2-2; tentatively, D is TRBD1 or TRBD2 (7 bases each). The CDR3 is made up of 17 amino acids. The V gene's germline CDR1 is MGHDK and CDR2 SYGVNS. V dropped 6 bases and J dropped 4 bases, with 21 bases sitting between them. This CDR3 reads CASSLRGGSTPTGELFF. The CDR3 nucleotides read TGTGCCAGCAGCCTCAGGGGGGGATCCACCCCCACCGGGGAGCTGTTTTTT.

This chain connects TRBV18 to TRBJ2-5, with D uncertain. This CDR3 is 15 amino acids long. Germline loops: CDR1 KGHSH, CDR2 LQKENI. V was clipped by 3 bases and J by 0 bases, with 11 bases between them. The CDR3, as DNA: TGTGCCAGCTCACCCAGGCGGCCCGACCAAGAGACCCAGTACTTC. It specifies CASSPRRPDQETQYF. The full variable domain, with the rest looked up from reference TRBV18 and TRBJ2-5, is NAGVMQNPRHLVRRRGQEARLRCSPMKGHSHVYWYRQLPEEGLKFMVYLQKENIIDESGMPKERFSAEFPKEGPSILRIQQVVRGDSAAYFCASSPRRPDQETQYFGPGTRLLVL.

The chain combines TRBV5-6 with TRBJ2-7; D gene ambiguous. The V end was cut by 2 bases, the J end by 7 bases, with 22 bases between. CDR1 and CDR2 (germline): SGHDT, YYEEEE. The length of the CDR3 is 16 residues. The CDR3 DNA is TGTGCCAGCAGCTTCCGGGCGACGGGCACAGATCAGGAGCAGTACTTC. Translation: CASSFRATGTDQEQYF. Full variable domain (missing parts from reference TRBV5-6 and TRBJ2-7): DAGVTQSPTHLIKTRGQQVTLRCSPKSGHDTVSWYQQALGQGPQFIFQYYEEEERQRGNFPDRFSGHQFPNYSSELNVNALLLGDSALYLCASSFRATGTDQEQYFGPGTRLTVT.

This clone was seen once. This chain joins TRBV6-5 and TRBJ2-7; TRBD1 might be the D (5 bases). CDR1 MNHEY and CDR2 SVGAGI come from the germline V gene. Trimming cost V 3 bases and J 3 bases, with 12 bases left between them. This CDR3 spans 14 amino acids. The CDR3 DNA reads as TGTGCCAGCAGTTATGGGGCACCTCTCTACGAGCAGTACTTC. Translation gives CASSYGAPLYEQYF.

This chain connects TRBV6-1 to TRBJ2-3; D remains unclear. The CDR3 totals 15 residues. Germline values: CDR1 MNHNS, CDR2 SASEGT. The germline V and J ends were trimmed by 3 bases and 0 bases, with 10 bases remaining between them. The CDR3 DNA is TGTGCCAGCAGTGAGAGAGGCGGAAGCACAGATACGCAGTATTTT. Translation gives CASSERGGSTDTQYF.

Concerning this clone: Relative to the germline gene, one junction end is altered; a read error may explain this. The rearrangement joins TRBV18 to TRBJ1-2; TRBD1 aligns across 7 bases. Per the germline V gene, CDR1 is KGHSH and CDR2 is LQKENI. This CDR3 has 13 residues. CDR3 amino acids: CASSAIGTVALSF. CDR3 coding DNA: TGTGCCAGCTCAGCCATCGGGACAGTAGCTTTATCCTTC.

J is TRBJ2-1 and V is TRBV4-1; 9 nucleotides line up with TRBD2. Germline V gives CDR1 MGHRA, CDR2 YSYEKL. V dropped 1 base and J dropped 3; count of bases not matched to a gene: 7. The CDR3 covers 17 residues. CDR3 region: CASSQGSGGPVYNEQFF. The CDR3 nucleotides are TGCGCCAGCAGCCAAGGCAGCGGGGGGCCCGTCTACAATGAGCAGTTCTTC.

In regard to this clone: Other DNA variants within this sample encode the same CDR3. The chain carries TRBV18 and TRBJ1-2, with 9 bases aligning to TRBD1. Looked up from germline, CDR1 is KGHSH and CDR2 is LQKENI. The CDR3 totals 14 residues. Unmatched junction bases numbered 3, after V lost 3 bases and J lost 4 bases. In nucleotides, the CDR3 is TGTGCCAGCTCACCCCAGGACAGGGGCTATGGCTACACCTTC. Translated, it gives CASSPQDRGYGYTF.

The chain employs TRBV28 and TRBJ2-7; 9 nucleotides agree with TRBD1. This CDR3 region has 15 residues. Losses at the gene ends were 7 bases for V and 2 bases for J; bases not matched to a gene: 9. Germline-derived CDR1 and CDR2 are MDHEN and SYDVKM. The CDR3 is CASIPGGTGPYEQYF. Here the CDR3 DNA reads TGTGCCAGCATTCCAGGAGGGACAGGGCCCTACGAGCAGTACTTC.

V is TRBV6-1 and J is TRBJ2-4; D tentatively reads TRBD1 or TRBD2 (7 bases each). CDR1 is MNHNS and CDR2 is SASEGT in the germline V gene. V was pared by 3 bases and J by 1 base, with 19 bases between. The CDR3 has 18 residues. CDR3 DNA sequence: TGTGCCAGCAGTGAGGCGGCAGGGGGAGGGAAGGCCAAAAACATTCAGTACTTC. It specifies CASSEAAGGGKAKNIQYF.

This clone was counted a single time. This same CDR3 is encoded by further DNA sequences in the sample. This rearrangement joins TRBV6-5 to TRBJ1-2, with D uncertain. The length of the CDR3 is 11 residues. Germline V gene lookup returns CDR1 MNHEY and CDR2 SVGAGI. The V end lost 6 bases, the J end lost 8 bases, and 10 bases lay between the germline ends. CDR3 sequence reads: CASSQGGGYTF. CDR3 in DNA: TGTGCCAGCAGCCAAGGTGGGGGCTACACCTTC.

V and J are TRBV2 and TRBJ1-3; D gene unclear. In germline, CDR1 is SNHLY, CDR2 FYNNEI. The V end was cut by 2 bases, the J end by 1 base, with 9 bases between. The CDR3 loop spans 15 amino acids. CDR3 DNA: TGTGCCAGCAGTGAACAACAGTCTTCTGGAAACACCATATATTTT. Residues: CASSEQQSSGNTIYF.

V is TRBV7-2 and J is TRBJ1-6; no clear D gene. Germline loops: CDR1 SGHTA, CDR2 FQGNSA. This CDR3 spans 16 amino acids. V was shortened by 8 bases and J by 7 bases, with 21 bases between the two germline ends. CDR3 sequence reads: CASANAGSVLNSPLHF. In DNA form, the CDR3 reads TGTGCCAGCGCCAACGCCGGGTCCGTCTTAAATTCACCCCTCCACTTT.

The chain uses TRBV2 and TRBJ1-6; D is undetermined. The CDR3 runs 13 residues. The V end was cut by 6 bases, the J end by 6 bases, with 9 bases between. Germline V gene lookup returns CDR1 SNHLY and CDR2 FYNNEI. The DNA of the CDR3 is TGTGCCAGCAGCCGGGAGTTTAATTCACCCCTCCACTTT. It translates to CASSREFNSPLHF.

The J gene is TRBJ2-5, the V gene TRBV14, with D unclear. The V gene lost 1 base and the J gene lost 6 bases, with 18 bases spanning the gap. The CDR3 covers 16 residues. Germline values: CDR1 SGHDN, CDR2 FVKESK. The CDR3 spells CASSQGFYGPQKTQYF. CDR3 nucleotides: TGTGCCAGCAGCCAAGGCTTTTATGGGCCCCAGAAGACCCAGTACTTC.

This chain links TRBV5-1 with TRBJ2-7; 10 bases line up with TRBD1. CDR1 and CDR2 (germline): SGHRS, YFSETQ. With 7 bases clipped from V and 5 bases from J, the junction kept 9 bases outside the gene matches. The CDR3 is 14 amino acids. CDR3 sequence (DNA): TGCGCCAGCTCGCCGGGACAGGGGCCAGACGAGCAGTACTTC. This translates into CASSPGQGPDEQYF.

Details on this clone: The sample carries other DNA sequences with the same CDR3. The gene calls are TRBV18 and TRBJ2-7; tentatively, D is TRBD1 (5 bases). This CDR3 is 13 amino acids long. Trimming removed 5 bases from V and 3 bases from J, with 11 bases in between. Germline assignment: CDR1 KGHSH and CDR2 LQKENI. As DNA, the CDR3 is TGTGCCAGCTCATTACAAGACAGCTACGAGCAGTACTTC. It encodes CASSLQDSYEQYF. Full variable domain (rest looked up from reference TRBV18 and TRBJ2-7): NAGVMQNPRHLVRRRGQEARLRCSPMKGHSHVYWYRQLPEEGLKFMVYLQKENIIDESGMPKERFSAEFPKEGPSILRIQQVVRGDSAAYFCASSLQDSYEQYFGPGTRLTVT.

The CDR3 nucleotides read TGTGCCAGCAGCCCCTTGGCGGGGGGGGGTTACAATGAGCAGTTCTTC. Amino acids: CASSPLAGGGYNEQFF. This rearrangement joins TRBV9 to TRBJ2-1; 9 nucleotides align to TRBD2. V lost 4 bases and J lost 4; bases outside the gene matches: 9. Germline CDR1 SGDLS, CDR2 YYNGEE. The CDR3 runs to 16 residues.